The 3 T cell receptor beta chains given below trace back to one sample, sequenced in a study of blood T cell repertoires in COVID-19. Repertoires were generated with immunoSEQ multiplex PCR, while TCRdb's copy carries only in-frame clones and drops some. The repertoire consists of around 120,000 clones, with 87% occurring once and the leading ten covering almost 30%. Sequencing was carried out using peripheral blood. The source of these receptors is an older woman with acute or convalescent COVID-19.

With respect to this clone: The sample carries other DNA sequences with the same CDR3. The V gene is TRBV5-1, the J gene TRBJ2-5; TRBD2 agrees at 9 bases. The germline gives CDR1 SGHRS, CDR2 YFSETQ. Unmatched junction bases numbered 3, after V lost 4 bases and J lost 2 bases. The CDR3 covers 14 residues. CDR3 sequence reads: CASSLLAGQETQYF. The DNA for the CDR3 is TGCGCCAGCAGCCTCCTAGCGGGGCAAGAGACCCAGTACTTC.

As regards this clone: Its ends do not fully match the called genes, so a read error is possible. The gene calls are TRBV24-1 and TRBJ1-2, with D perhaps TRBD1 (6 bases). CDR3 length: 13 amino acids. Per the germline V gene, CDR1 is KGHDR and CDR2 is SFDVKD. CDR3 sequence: CATSDRTGYGYTF. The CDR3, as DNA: TGTGCCACCAGTGACCGAACAGGGTATGGGTACACCTTC.

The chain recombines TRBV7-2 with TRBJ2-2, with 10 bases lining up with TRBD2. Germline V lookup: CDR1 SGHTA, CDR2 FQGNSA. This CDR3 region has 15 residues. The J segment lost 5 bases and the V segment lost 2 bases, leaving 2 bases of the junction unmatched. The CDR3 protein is CASSLSGGATGELFF. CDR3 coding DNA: TGTGCCAGCAGCTTAAGCGGGGGGGCAACCGGGGAGCTGTTTTTT.